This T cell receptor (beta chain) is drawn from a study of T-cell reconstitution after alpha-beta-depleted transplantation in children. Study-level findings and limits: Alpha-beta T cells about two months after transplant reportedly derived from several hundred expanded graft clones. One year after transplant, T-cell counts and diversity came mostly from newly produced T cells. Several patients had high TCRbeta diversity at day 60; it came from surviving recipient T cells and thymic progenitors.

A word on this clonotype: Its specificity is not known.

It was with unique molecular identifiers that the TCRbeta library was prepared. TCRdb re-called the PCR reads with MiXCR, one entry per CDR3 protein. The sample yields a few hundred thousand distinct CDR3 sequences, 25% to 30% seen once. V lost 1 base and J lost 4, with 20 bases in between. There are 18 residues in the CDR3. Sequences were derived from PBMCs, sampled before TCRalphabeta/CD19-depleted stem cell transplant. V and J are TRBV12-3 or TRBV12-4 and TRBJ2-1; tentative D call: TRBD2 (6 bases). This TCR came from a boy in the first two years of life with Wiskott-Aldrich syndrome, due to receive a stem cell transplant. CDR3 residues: CASSLGTLGGLKYNEQFF. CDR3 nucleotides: TGTGCCAGCAGTTTAGGGACGTTGGGAGGCCTTAAATACAATGAGCAGTTCTTC.